The rows below give T cell receptor beta chains drawn from one sample of a study of CD4 T cells in relation to SARS-CoV-2 and coronaviruses. Some clones are missing from TCRdb's copy, which holds only in-frame ones; the method was immunoSEQ multiplex PCR. Among some 30,000 clones listed, 75% to 80% were seen once. No antigen is known for these receptors. What was sequenced was CD4+ T cells from PBMCs, cultured in vitro. Receptors were obtained from a human donor in good health. Each CDR3 is given with its conserved first and last residue. D genes are given only for firm matches. Expanded clones get a size class; other rows say once, few or many, or leave the size out.

d_gene	v_gene	j_gene	abundance	CDR3nt	CDR3aa
-	TRBV23-1	TRBJ1-5	few	TGCGCCAGCAGTCAATCGAAGAAAAATCAGCCCCAGCATTTT	CASSQSKKNQPQHF
TRBD1	TRBV28	TRBJ1-5	few	TGTGCCAGCAGTACGACAGGGGTTAGCAATCAGCCCCAGCATTTT	CASSTTGVSNQPQHF
-	TRBV11-2	TRBJ2-5	-	TGTGCCAGCAGCTTAGATGGTCAACAAGAGACCCAGTACTTC	CASSLDGQQETQYF
-	TRBV7-3	TRBJ2-2	few	TGTGCCAGCAGCCCGGGACTCTCCCCTGAGCTGTTTTTT	CASSPGLSPELFF
-	TRBV5-1	TRBJ2-7	-	TGCGCCAGCAGCCTGTCCCCAGGGAAAGGGTACGAGCAGTACTTC	CASSLSPGKGYEQYF
-	TRBV13	TRBJ1-1	-	TGTGCCAGTCTCTTTAGAGTCGGACAGCCAAGTGCGGACACTGAAGCTTTCTTT	CASLFRVGQPSADTEAFF
-	TRBV12-3/TRBV12-4	TRBJ1-1	-	TGTGCCAGCACTTGGACAGCGAACACTGAAGCTTTCTTT	CASTWTANTEAFF
-	TRBV14	TRBJ2-1	-	TGTGCCAGCAGTCAGAGTTGGACCTACAATGAGCAGTTCTTC	CASSQSWTYNEQFF
-	TRBV10-3	TRBJ1-1	-	TGTGCCATCAGTGAGTCTACGGGCAGGGGCCTGAACACTGAAGCTTTCTTT	CAISESTGRGLNTEAFF
-	TRBV2	TRBJ1-2	few	TGTGCCAGCAGCGAAACCGGGACAACTAACTATGGCTACACCTTC	CASSETGTTNYGYTF
TRBD1	TRBV6-2/TRBV6-3	TRBJ2-5	-	TGTGCCAGCAGCCGGACAGGGCAAGAGACCCAGTACTTC	CASSRTGQETQYF
-	TRBV25-1	TRBJ1-2	-	TGTGCCAGCAGTGACGTCCAGGCCTATGGCTACACCTTC	CASSDVQAYGYTF
-	TRBV11-2	TRBJ1-4	-	TGTGCCAGCAGCTCGGGGGGCGCGGCGAGGTTTTTT	CASSSGGAARFF
-	TRBV25-1	TRBJ1-1	-	TGTGCCAGCACTGACGGGACATTGAACACTGAAGCTTTCTTT	CASTDGTLNTEAFF
-	TRBV6-5	TRBJ2-5	-	TGTGCCAGCAGCCCCCGGGTAGGACTCGGAGAGACCCAGTACTTC	CASSPRVGLGETQYF
-	TRBV19	TRBJ2-1	-	TGTGCCAGTATCGGGCAACCCTATGGGGGCAATGAGCAGTTCTTC	CASIGQPYGGNEQFF
TRBD1	TRBV7-9	TRBJ1-2	-	TGTGCCAGCAGCTTTCGTGACAGGGGGCGCGGTGACTATGGCTACACCTTC	CASSFRDRGRGDYGYTF
-	TRBV6-5	TRBJ1-5	few	TGTGCCAGCAGTTACAAACCAAACGAGGGGCAGCCCCAGCATTTT	CASSYKPNEGQPQHF
TRBD1	TRBV29-1	TRBJ2-7	-	TGCAGCGTTGGGGGACAGGGGTTATACGAGCAGTACTTC	CSVGGQGLYEQYF
-	TRBV5-4	TRBJ2-5	medium-sized	TGTGCCAGCAGCCCGGAGGGGCGGGAGACCCAGTACTTC	CASSPEGRETQYF
TRBD1	TRBV10-3	TRBJ2-4	-	TGTGCCATCAGCCCCGGACAGGGTCATGCCAAAAACATTCAGTACTTC	CAISPGQGHAKNIQYF
TRBD1	TRBV4-1	TRBJ1-3	-	TGCGCCAGCAGCCAAGGATTGCAGGGGGCTGGAAACACCATATATTTT	CASSQGLQGAGNTIYF
TRBD2	TRBV4-2	TRBJ2-1	-	TGTGCCAGCAGCCAAGATAAAAGGGCTAGCGGGAGGGTTGGGGCCTACAATGAGCAGTTCTTC	CASSQDKRASGRVGAYNEQFF
TRBD1	TRBV2	TRBJ2-7	-	TGTGCCAGCATAGAGGACAGGGGTTTGGAGCAGTACTTC	CASIEDRGLEQYF
-	TRBV7-6	TRBJ2-1	-	TGTGCCAGCAGACTATCCCCCTATCGCTCCTACAATGAGCAGTTCTTC	CASRLSPYRSYNEQFF
-	TRBV19	TRBJ2-1	-	TGTGCCAGTAGTGTAGCGTCGAATAACAATGAGCAGTTCTTC	CASSVASNNNEQFF
TRBD2	TRBV6-5	TRBJ2-7	-	TGTGCCAGCAGTCGTAGCGGGGGGTTCTCCTACGAGCAGTACTTC	CASSRSGGFSYEQYF
-	TRBV2	TRBJ1-2	-	TGTGCCAGCAGTGACAGGGAGAACTATGGCTACACCTTC	CASSDRENYGYTF
-	TRBV6-5	TRBJ1-1	-	TGTGCCAGCAGGTTAAACACTGAAGCTTTCTTT	CASRLNTEAFF
TRBD1	TRBV9	TRBJ1-2	-	TGTGCCAGCAGCGCCGGACAGGGAGACTATGGCTACACCTTC	CASSAGQGDYGYTF
-	TRBV7-3	TRBJ1-6	-	TGTGCCAGCAGCTCCCACCAGGGGATTTCACCCCTCCACTTT	CASSSHQGISPLHF